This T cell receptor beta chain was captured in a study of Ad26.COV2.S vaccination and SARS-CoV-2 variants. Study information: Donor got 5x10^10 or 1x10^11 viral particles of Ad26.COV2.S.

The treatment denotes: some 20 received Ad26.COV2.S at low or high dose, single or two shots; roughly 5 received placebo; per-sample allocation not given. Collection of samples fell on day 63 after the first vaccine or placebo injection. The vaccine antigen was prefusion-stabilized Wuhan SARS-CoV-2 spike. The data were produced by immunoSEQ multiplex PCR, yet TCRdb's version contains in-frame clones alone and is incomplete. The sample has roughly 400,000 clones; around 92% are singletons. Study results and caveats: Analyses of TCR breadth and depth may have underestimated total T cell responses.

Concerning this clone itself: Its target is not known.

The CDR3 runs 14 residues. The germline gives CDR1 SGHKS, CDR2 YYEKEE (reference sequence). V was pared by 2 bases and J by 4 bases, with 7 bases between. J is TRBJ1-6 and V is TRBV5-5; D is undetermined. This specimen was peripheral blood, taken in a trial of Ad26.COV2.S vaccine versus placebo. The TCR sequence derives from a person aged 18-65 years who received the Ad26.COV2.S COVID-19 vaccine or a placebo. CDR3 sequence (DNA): TGTGCCAGCAGCTTTCTAGGTTATAATTCACCCCTCCACTTT. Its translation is CASSFLGYNSPLHF.